This TCR beta chain was sequenced for a study of T-cell reconstitution after alpha-beta-depleted transplantation in children. Findings and caveats of the study: Several hundred graft clones that had expanded were reportedly the source of alpha-beta T cells about two months after transplant. Elevated TCRbeta diversity at day 60 was traced, in some patients, to surviving recipient T cells and thymic progenitors. When one year had passed after transplant, most T-cell counts and diversity came from newly produced T cells.

Trimming stripped 6 bases from V and 2 bases from J, with 12 bases between. Germline-derived CDR1 and CDR2 are MGHDK and SYGVNS. The CDR3 has 14 amino acids. Concerning this clonotype itself: The antigen remains unidentified.

Construction of the TCRbeta library involved unique molecular identifiers. TCRdb ran MiXCR on the PCR reads and lists one entry per CDR3 protein. The data hold about 830,000 distinct CDR3 sequences, with 16% observed a single time. The sequence came from a male patient younger than 18 who had a stem cell transplant for acute lymphoblastic leukemia, so the T cells may come from the graft donor. This specimen consisted of PBMCs, mostly from graft donor cells, obtained 360 days after TCRalphabeta/CD19-depleted stem cell transplant. V is TRBV25-1 and J is TRBJ2-3, with D perhaps assigned TRBD1 or TRBD2 (6 bases each). In DNA, the CDR3 is TGTGCCAGCAGCCTGCCGGGGGCCACAGATACGCAGTATTTT. The encoded protein is CASSLPGATDTQYF.